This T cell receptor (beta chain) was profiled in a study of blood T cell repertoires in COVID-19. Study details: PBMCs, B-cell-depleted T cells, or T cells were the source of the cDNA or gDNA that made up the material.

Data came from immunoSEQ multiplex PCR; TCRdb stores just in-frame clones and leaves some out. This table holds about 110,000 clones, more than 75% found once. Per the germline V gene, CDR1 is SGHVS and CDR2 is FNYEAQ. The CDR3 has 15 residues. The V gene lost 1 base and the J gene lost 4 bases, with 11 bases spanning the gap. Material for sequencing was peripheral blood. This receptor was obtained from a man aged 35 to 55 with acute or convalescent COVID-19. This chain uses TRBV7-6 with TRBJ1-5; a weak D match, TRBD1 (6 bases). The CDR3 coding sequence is TGTGCCAGCAGCTTAGAACAGGGTTGGAATCAGCCCCAGCATTTT. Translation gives CASSLEQGWNQPQHF. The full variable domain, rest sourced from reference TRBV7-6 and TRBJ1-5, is GAGVSQSPRYKVTKRGQDVALRCDPISGHVSLYWYRQALGQGPEFLTYFNYEAQQDKSGLPNDRFSAERPEGSISTLTIQRTEQRDSAMYRCASSLEQGWNQPQHFGDGTRLSIL.